What follows are 28 T cell receptor beta chains derived from one specimen sequenced in a study of blood T cell repertoires in COVID-19 (dated by TCRdb to between 2020 and 2021). Library method: the immunoSEQ multiplex PCR assay. As stored in TCRdb, this immuneACCESS dataset retains in-frame rearrangements with V and J assigned. A fraction of the clones does not appear; measured against another copy, unresolved V genes explain less than half of the discrepancy, and the remainder lacks a known reason. The sample table contains about 89,000 clones; only one count was recorded for less than 80% of them. The leading ten clones occupy approximately 15% of the sample. Sequencing used peripheral blood. Source of these receptors: a woman of 80 years or more with acute or convalescent COVID-19.

This clone appeared a single time. The chain recombines TRBV28 with TRBJ1-1, with a weak D call TRBD1 (6 bases). Germline CDR1 reads MDHEN; CDR2 reads SYDVKM. The CDR3 covers 12 residues. V lost 8 bases, J lost 4 bases, and 11 bases lay in between. The CDR3 DNA reads TGTGCCAGCGCAGGGGTAGGCACTGAAGCTTTCTTT. Amino acid sequence: CASAGVGTEAFF.

The chain has TRBV6-5 and TRBJ2-3; D call uncertain. CDR1 and CDR2 from the germline V gene are MNHEY and SVGAGI. Trimming took 0 bases from V and 14 from J, leaving 15 bases between them. The CDR3 loop spans 13 amino acids. CDR3 in DNA: TGTGCCAGCAGTTACTCGAGGTCCGTGAGGAGGTATTTT. Its translation is CASSYSRSVRRYF.

The chain has TRBV9 and TRBJ1-1; maybe TRBD1 (5 bases). Deletions cut 3 bases from V and 3 bases from J, with 9 bases between. The germline V gene has CDR1 SGDLS and CDR2 YYNGEE. This CDR3 spans 13 amino acids. As DNA, the CDR3 is TGTGCCAGCAGCGAGGGGTATTACACTGAAGCTTTCTTT. This codes for CASSEGYYTEAFF.

In this sample, this clone turned up a few times. The CDR3 DNA sequence: TGCGCCAGCAGCTCGGACATGAACACCGGGGAGCTGTTTTTT. Its translation is CASSSDMNTGELFF. The rearrangement uses TRBV5-1 and TRBJ2-2; D is possibly TRBD1 (5 bases). The length of the CDR3 is 14 residues. Germline CDR1 SGHRS, CDR2 YFSETQ. V lost 3 bases and J 1 base, leaving 7 bases between the germline ends. Together with reference TRBV5-1 and TRBJ2-2, the CDR3 gives the full variable domain: KAGVTQTPRYLIKTRGQQVTLSCSPISGHRSVSWYQQTPGQGLQFLFEYFSETQRNKGNFPGRFSGRQFSNSRSEMNVSTLELGDSALYLCASSSDMNTGELFFGEGSRLTVL.

This clone has a handful of counts. CDR3: CASSPRQGALSDYGYTF. DNA of the CDR3: TGTGCCAGCTCCCCCCGGCAGGGGGCGCTTTCGGATTATGGCTACACCTTC. The chain employs TRBV18 and TRBJ1-2; 8 bases map to TRBD1. The germline V gene has CDR1 KGHSH and CDR2 LQKENI. Trimming took 6 bases from V and 5 from J; bases not matched to a gene: 17. The CDR3 spans 17 residues.

The sample holds a few counts of this clone. V gene TRBV15 combines with J gene TRBJ1-1; D unclear. Germline V gene lookup returns CDR1 LNHNV and CDR2 YYDKDF (reference sequence). This CDR3 spans 18 amino acids. V lost 0 bases, J lost 7 bases, and 24 bases lay in between. The CDR3 spells CATSRDLARVGRASEAFF. The CDR3 DNA reads TGTGCCACCAGCAGAGATTTGGCCCGCGTGGGGAGAGCCAGTGAAGCTTTCTTT. Combining the CDR3 with reference TRBV15 and TRBJ1-1 gives the whole variable domain DAMVIQNPRYQVTQFGKPVTLSCSQTLNHNVMYWYQQKSSQAPKLLFHYYDKDFNNEADTPDNFQSRRPNTSFCFLDIRSPGLGDTAMYLCATSRDLARVGRASEAFFGQGTRLTVV.

V is TRBV7-2 and J is TRBJ2-7, with TRBD2 matching 12 bases. CDR1 is SGHTA, CDR2 FQGNSA, per germline. V trimming: 1 base; J trimming: 2 bases; junction bases outside the gene matches: 3. CDR3 length: 16 amino acids. The CDR3 spells CASSLVTSGGAYEQYF. The CDR3 region has the DNA TGTGCCAGCAGCTTAGTGACTAGCGGGGGAGCCTACGAGCAGTACTTC.

The chain combines TRBV7-9 with TRBJ2-1; 7 nucleotides match TRBD2. Looked up from germline, CDR1 is SEHNR and CDR2 is FQNEAQ (reference sequence). The CDR3 is 14 amino acids. With V trimmed by 8 bases and J by 2 bases, 6 bases remained unmatched. For the CDR3, the DNA is TGTGCCAGCCTGACTAGCAGCGCCTACAATGAGCAGTTCTTC. Translation: CASLTSSAYNEQFF.

The CDR3 protein is CASSITNGGAQYF. The DNA for the CDR3 is TGTGCCAGTAGTATAACGAACGGAGGGGCGCAGTATTTT. The V call is TRBV19, the J call TRBJ2-3; D might be TRBD2 (6 bases). Per the germline V gene, CDR1 is LNHDA and CDR2 is SQIVND (reference sequence). This CDR3 is 13 amino acids long. V lost 2 bases to trimming and J lost 10 bases, with 13 bases between them.

V usage is TRBV6-4 and J usage is TRBJ1-2; the D is unclear. The V end was cut by 8 bases, the J end by 7 bases, with 5 bases between. Germline CDR1 MRHNA, CDR2 SNTAGT. CDR3 length: 9 amino acids. CDR3 sequence: CASPLGYTF. CDR3 DNA sequence: TGTGCCAGCCCTCTTGGCTACACCTTC.

This clone has just a few counts. J is TRBJ2-3 and V is TRBV14; possibly TRBD1 for D (5 bases). This CDR3 has 13 residues. With 7 bases removed from V and 5 bases from J, the gap between germline ends came to 13 bases. CDR1 and CDR2 from the germline V gene are SGHDN and FVKESK. In DNA, the CDR3 is TGTGCCAGCACAGGGCAGAATCAAGATACGCAGTATTTT. Protein: CASTGQNQDTQYF. Drawing the rest from reference TRBV14 and TRBJ2-3, the complete variable domain is EAGVTQFPSHSVIEKGQTVTLRCDPISGHDNLYWYRRVMGKEIKFLLHFVKESKQDESGMPNNRFLAERTGGTYSTLKVQPAELEDSGVYFCASTGQNQDTQYFGPGTRLTVL.

The V and J genes are TRBV7-3 and TRBJ2-1; 9 bases match TRBD1. The J segment lost 4 bases and the V segment lost 3 bases, leaving 4 bases of the junction unmatched. Germline lookup yields CDR1 SGHTA and CDR2 FQGTGA. The CDR3 has 15 residues. CDR3 in DNA: TGTGCCAGCAGCTTTGAGGGACAGGGTTACAATGAGCAGTTCTTC. Amino acids: CASSFEGQGYNEQFF.

This chain links TRBV4-2 with TRBJ1-5; D may be TRBD1 (6 bases). Trimming stripped 0 bases from V and 3 bases from J, with 9 bases between. Germline V gene sequence: CDR1 LGHNA, CDR2 YNFKEQ. This CDR3 is 15 amino acids long. This chain's CDR3 is CASSQEGQHNQPQHF. As DNA, the CDR3 is TGTGCCAGCAGCCAAGAAGGACAGCACAATCAGCCCCAGCATTTT.

V and J are TRBV15 and TRBJ1-4; no reliable D call. V was clipped by 1 base and J by 7 bases, with 13 bases between them. The CDR3 contains 15 residues. CDR1 is LNHNV and CDR2 is YYDKDF in the germline V gene (reference sequence). The DNA for the CDR3 is TGTGCCACCAGCAGAGGGCCACCTCACAGTGAAAAACTGTTTTTT. It yields the protein CATSRGPPHSEKLFF. Supplemented by reference TRBV15 and TRBJ1-4, the full variable domain reads DAMVIQNPRYQVTQFGKPVTLSCSQTLNHNVMYWYQQKSSQAPKLLFHYYDKDFNNEADTPDNFQSRRPNTSFCFLDIRSPGLGDTAMYLCATSRGPPHSEKLFFGSGTQLSVL.

This clone was seen a single time. This sequence joins TRBV19 and TRBJ1-2; D is undetermined. Germline CDR1 LNHDA, CDR2 SQIVND (reference sequence). The CDR3 has 13 residues. V lost 3 bases and J 0 bases, leaving 5 bases between the germline ends. Written as DNA, the CDR3 is TGTGCCAGTAGTATGGAGGCTAACTATGGCTACACCTTC. It yields the protein CASSMEANYGYTF.

The chain uses TRBV19 and TRBJ2-2; TRBD1 aligns across 8 bases. The germline gives CDR1 LNHDA, CDR2 SQIVND (reference sequence). J lost 5 bases, V lost 3 bases, and 11 bases had no gene match. The CDR3 runs 17 residues. The CDR3 here is CASSIQDRAPNTGELFF. The CDR3 coding sequence is TGTGCCAGTAGTATCCAGGACAGGGCCCCTAATACCGGGGAGCTGTTTTTT.

On this clone: The same CDR3 also results from other DNA sequences found in this sample. This rearrangement joins TRBV27 to TRBJ2-3; 11 bases align to TRBD2. V gave up 5 bases and J gave up 1 base; unmatched junction bases: 11. This CDR3 region has 18 residues. CDR1 and CDR2 (germline): MNHEY, SMNVEV (reference sequence). CDR3 sequence: CASSPYLLTSGGTDTQYF. The CDR3 DNA is TGTGCCAGCAGTCCCTACCTTTTGACTAGCGGGGGCACAGATACGCAGTATTTT.

The chain combines TRBV6-5 with TRBJ1-1; D gene unclear. Germline V gives CDR1 MNHEY, CDR2 SVGAGI. This CDR3 is built from 11 residues. The V and J ends lost 7 bases and 1 base respectively, with 4 bases between them. CDR3 amino acids: CASTRNTEAFF. The DNA for the CDR3 is TGTGCCAGCACCCGGAACACTGAAGCTTTCTTT.

The sample holds a few counts of this clone. The chain couples TRBV18 to TRBJ1-2; D ambiguous. The CDR3 length is 15 residues. Looked up from germline, CDR1 is KGHSH and CDR2 is LQKENI. Between the trimmed V and J ends, which lost 2 bases and 8 bases, there was a span of 18 bases. CDR3 nucleotide sequence: TGTGCCAGCTCACCAATGAACTCACCCGGGGAGGGCTACACCTTC. The encoded protein is CASSPMNSPGEGYTF.

The chain combines TRBV4-3 with TRBJ1-2, with D perhaps matching TRBD1 (5 bases). The CDR3 contains 14 residues. Germline V gene data show CDR1 as LGHNA and CDR2 as YSLEER. Trimming took off 4 bases at V and 12 bases at J, with 21 bases between the two ends. The CDR3 sequence: CASSRDWRAGFNTF. The CDR3 region has the DNA TGCGCCAGCAGCCGGGATTGGAGGGCAGGGTTCAACACCTTC.

This chain connects TRBV4-3 to TRBJ1-3; 9 bases are shared with TRBD1. J was trimmed by 0 bases and V by 3 bases; bases with no gene match: 3. CDR1 and CDR2 (germline): LGHNA, YSLEER. The CDR3 has 16 residues. The CDR3, as DNA: TGCGCCAGCAGCCAGGACAGGGGCCTCTCTGGAAACACCATATATTTT. Translated: CASSQDRGLSGNTIYF.

This clone has more than one count but fewer than ten. This sequence joins TRBV6-2 or TRBV6-3 and TRBJ2-7; D is perhaps TRBD2 (6 bases). Per the germline V gene, CDR1 is MNHEY and CDR2 is SVGEGT. This CDR3 is 15 amino acids long. V was clipped by 2 bases and J by 0 bases, with 11 bases between them. CDR3 region: CASSYSGGSSYEQYF. CDR3 nucleotides: TGTGCCAGCAGTTACAGTGGGGGGAGCTCCTACGAGCAGTACTTC.

This clone was counted a few times. The J gene is TRBJ2-1, the V gene TRBV19; D unclear. V lost 3 bases and J 4 bases, leaving 7 bases between the germline ends. CDR1 is LNHDA, CDR2 SQIVND, per germline (reference sequence). The CDR3 is 13 residues long. The CDR3 reads CASSIVEYNEQFF. For the CDR3, the DNA is TGTGCCAGTAGTATTGTTGAGTACAATGAGCAGTTCTTC.

The chain employs TRBV3-1 (or the pseudogene TRBV3-2) and TRBJ2-7, with 12 bases identical to TRBD2. Trimming at V came to 0 bases and at J to 7 bases, leaving 1 base not matched to a gene. The CDR3 has 14 amino acids. CDR1 is LGHDT, CDR2 YNNKEL, per germline (reference sequence). The CDR3 loop reads CASSQETSGGEQYF. CDR3 nucleotide sequence: TGTGCCAGCAGCCAAGAAACTAGCGGGGGGGAGCAGTACTTC.

This clone has more than one count but fewer than ten. The V call is TRBV5-1, the J call TRBJ2-5, with 9 bases that match TRBD2. The J segment lost 5 bases and the V segment lost 0 bases, leaving 5 bases of the junction unmatched. Germline CDR1 SGHRS, CDR2 YFSETQ. The CDR3 spans 15 residues. For the CDR3, the DNA is TGCGCCAGCAGCTTGGAGGCTAGCGGGGAGGAGACCCAGTACTTC. This gives the protein CASSLEASGEETQYF. Based on the CDR3 plus reference TRBV5-1 and TRBJ2-5, the full variable domain is KAGVTQTPRYLIKTRGQQVTLSCSPISGHRSVSWYQQTPGQGLQFLFEYFSETQRNKGNFPGRFSGRQFSNSRSEMNVSTLELGDSALYLCASSLEASGEETQYFGPGTRLLVL.

The V call is TRBV18, the J call TRBJ2-5; D gene unclear. CDR1 is KGHSH and CDR2 is LQKENI in the germline V gene. The CDR3 totals 13 residues. The V end was cut by 0 bases, the J end by 7 bases, with 9 bases between. The DNA of the CDR3 is TGTGCCAGCTCACCACCAATGAGTGGGACCCAGTACTTC. Encoded protein: CASSPPMSGTQYF.

The chain links TRBV28 to TRBJ2-4, with 8 positions matching TRBD1. The CDR3 has 15 residues. The germline gives CDR1 MDHEN, CDR2 SYDVKM. The V and J ends lost 6 bases and 3 bases, in that order; junction bases with no gene match: 7. CDR3 nucleotide sequence: TGTGCCAGCAGCTTGCAGGGGGCAGGCAAAAACATTCAGTACTTC. It encodes CASSLQGAGKNIQYF.

This clone was seen only a few times. This chain joins TRBV5-1 and TRBJ1-1, with D maybe TRBD1 (5 bases). This CDR3 has 14 amino acids. Germline CDR1 reads SGHRS; CDR2 reads YFSETQ. Trimming removed 3 bases from V and 5 bases from J, with 14 bases in between. CDR3 nucleotides: TGCGCCAGCAGCTATGGACACGGAAATACTGAAGCTTTCTTT. It codes for CASSYGHGNTEAFF. The full variable domain, its missing parts supplied by reference TRBV5-1 and TRBJ1-1, is KAGVTQTPRYLIKTRGQQVTLSCSPISGHRSVSWYQQTPGQGLQFLFEYFSETQRNKGNFPGRFSGRQFSNSRSEMNVSTLELGDSALYLCASSYGHGNTEAFFGQGTRLTVV.